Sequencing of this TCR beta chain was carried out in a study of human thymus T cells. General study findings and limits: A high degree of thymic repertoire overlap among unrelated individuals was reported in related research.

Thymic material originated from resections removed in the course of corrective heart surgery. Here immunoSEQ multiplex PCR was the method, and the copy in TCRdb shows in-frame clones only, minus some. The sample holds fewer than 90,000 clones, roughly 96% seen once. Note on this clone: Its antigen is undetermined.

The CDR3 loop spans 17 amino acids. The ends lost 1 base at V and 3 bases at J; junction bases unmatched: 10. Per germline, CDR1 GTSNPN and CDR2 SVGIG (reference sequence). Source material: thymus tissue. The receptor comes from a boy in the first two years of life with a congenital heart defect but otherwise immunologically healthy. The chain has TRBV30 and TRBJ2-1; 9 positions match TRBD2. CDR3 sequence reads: CAWSAITGTSRYNEQFF. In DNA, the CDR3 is TGTGCCTGGAGTGCAATAACCGGGACTAGCCGCTACAATGAGCAGTTCTTC.